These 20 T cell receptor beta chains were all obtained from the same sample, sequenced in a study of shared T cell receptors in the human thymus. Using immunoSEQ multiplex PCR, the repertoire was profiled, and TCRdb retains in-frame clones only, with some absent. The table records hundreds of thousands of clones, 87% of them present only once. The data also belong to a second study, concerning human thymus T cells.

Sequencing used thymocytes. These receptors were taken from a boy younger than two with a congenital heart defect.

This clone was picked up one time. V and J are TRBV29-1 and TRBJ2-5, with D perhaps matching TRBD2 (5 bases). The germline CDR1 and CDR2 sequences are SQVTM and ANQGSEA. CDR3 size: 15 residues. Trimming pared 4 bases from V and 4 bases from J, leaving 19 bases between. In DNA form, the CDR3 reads TGCAGCGTTGTAGGATCCCATGGAGGCGCAGAGACCCAGTACTTC. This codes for CSVVGSHGGAETQYF. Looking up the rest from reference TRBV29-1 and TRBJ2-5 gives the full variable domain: SAVISQKPSRDICQRGTSLTIQCQVDSQVTMMFWYRQQPGQSLTLIATANQGSEATYESGFVIDKFPISRPNLTFSTLTVSNMSPEDSSIYLCSVVGSHGGAETQYFGPGTRLLVL.

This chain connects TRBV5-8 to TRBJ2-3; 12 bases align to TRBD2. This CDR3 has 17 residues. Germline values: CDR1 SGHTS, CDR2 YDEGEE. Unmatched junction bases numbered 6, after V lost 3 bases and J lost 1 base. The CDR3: CASSYTRTSGGTDTQYF. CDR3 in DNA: TGTGCCAGCAGCTATACTAGGACTAGCGGGGGCACAGATACGCAGTATTTT.

The CDR3 sequence: CASTSRGASYGYTF. The CDR3 DNA reads TGTGCCAGCACCTCGCGGGGCGCAAGTTATGGCTACACCTTC. The genes are TRBV5-4 and TRBJ1-2, with TRBD1 as a possible D gene (5 bases). Germline-derived CDR1 and CDR2 are SGHNT and YYREEE (reference sequence). The length of the CDR3 is 14 residues. V gave up 6 bases and J gave up 5 bases, with 17 bases separating them.

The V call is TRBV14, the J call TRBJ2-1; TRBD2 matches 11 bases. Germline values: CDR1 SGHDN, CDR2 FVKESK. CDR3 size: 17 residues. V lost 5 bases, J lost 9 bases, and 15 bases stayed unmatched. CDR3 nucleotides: TGTGCCAGCAGCTTAACAGGGCTAGCGGGAGGTTCGAGTGAGCAGTTCTTC. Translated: CASSLTGLAGGSSEQFF.

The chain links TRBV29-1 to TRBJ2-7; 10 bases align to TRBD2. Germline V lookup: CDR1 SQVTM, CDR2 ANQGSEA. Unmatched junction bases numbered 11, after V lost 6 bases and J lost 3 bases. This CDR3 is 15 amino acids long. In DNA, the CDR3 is TGCAGCGTGAGTCTAGCGGGAGACCCTTACTACGAGCAGTACTTC. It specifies CSVSLAGDPYYEQYF.

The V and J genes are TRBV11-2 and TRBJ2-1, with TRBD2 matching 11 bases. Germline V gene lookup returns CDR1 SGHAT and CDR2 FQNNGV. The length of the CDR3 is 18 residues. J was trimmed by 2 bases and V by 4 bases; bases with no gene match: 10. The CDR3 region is CASSSKSLAGGPYNEQFF. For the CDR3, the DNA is TGTGCCAGCAGCTCAAAGTCTCTAGCGGGGGGCCCCTACAATGAGCAGTTCTTC.

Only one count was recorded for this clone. CDR3 in amino acids: CASSLGTSESYEQYF. For the CDR3, the DNA is TGTGCCAGCAGTCTGGGGACTAGCGAGTCCTACGAGCAGTACTTC. The chain recombines TRBV27 with TRBJ2-7; 10 positions match TRBD2. The CDR3 runs 15 residues. Unmatched junction bases numbered 5, after V lost 5 bases and J lost 1 base. Germline lookup yields CDR1 MNHEY and CDR2 SMNVEV (reference sequence).

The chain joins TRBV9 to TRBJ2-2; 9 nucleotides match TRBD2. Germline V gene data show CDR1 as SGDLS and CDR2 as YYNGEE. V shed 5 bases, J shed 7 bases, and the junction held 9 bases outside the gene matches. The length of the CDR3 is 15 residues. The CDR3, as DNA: TGTGCCAGCAGTCCCGGGACTAGCATCGTCGGGGAGCTGTTTTTT. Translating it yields CASSPGTSIVGELFF.

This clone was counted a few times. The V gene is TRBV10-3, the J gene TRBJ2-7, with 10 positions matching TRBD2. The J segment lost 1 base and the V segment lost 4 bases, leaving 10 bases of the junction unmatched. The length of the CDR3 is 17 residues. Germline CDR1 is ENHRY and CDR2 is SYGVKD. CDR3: CAISASPSGSDSYEQYF. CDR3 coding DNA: TGTGCCATCAGTGCTAGTCCTAGCGGGAGCGATTCCTACGAGCAGTACTTC.

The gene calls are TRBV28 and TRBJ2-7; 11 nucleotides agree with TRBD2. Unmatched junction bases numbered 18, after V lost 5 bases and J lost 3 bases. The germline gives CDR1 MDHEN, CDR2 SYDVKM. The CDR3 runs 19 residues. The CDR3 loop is CASSRGGGLAGGPFYEQYF. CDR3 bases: TGTGCCAGCAGTCGAGGGGGTGGGCTAGCGGGGGGCCCCTTCTACGAGCAGTACTTC.

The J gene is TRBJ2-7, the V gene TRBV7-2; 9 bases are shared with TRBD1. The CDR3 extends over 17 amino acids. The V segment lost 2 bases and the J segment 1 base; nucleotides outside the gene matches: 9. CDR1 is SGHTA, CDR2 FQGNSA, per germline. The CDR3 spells CASSLSGTGYNSYEQYF. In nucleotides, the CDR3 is TGTGCCAGCAGCTTATCCGGGACAGGGTATAATTCCTACGAGCAGTACTTC.

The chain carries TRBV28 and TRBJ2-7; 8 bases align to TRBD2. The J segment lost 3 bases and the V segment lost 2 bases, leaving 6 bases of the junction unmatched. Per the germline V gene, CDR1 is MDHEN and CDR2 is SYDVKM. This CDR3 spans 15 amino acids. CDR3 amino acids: CASSLGSSGHYEQYF. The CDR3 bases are TGTGCCAGCAGTTTAGGTTCTAGCGGGCACTACGAGCAGTACTTC.

CDR3 protein: CASSLILVQRLNTGELFF. In nucleotides, the CDR3 is TGTGCCAGCAGCTTGATCCTAGTCCAGCGGCTGAACACCGGGGAGCTGTTTTTT. The J gene is TRBJ2-2, the V gene TRBV5-8; D possibly corresponds to TRBD2 (5 bases). Germline-derived CDR1 and CDR2 are SGHTS and YDEGEE. CDR3 length: 18 amino acids. Between the trimmed V and J ends, which lost 1 base and 1 base, there was a span of 17 bases.

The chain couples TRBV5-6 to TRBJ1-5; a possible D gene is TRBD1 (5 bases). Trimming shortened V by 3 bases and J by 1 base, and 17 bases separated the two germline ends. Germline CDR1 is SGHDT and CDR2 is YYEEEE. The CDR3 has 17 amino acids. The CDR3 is CASSWGRGRESNQPQHF. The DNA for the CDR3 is TGTGCCAGCAGCTGGGGGAGGGGCAGGGAGAGCAATCAGCCCCAGCATTTT.

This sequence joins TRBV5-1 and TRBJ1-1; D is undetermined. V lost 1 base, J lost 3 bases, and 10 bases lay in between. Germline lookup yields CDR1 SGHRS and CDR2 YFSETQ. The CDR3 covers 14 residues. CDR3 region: CASSLTGEDTEAFF. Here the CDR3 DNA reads TGCGCCAGCAGCTTGACGGGAGAGGACACTGAAGCTTTCTTT.

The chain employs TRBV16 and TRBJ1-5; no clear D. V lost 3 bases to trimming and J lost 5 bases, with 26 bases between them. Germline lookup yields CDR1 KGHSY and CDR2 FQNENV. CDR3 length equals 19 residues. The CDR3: CASSQGQVIPWPLDQPQHF. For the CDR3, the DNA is TGTGCCAGCAGCCAGGGCCAGGTTATCCCCTGGCCCCTCGATCAGCCCCAGCATTTT.

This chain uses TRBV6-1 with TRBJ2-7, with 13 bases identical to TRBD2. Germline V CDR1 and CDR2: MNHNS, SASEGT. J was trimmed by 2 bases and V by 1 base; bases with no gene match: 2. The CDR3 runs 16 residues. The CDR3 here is CASSEETSGRTYEQYF. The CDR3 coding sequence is TGTGCCAGCAGTGAAGAGACTAGCGGGAGGACCTACGAGCAGTACTTC.

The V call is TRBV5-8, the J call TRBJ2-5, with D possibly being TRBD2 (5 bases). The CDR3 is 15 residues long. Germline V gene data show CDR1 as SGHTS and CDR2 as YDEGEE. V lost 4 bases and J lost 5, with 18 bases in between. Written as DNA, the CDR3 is TGTGCCAGCAGCGAAGGCCCCGGGCGAGGGGAGACCCAGTACTTC. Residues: CASSEGPGRGETQYF.

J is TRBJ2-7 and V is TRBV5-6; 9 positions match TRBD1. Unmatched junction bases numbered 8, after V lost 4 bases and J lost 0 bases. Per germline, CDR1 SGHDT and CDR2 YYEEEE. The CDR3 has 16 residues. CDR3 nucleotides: TGTGCCAGCAGCGTCCGGGACAGGGTAGACTCCTACGAGCAGTACTTC. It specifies CASSVRDRVDSYEQYF.

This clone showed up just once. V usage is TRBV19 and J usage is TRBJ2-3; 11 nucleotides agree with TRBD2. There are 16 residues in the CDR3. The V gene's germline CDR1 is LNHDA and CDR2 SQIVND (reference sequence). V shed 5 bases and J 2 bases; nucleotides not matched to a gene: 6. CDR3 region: CASSFGTSGNTDTQYF. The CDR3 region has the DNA TGTGCCAGTAGTTTCGGGACTAGCGGTAACACAGATACGCAGTATTTT.